Listed below are T cell receptor beta chains from one sample, sequenced in a study of T-cell memory formation after mild COVID-19. One entry per CDR3 protein, called by TCRdb with MiXCR from the 5' RACE reads. This sample has hundreds of thousands of distinct CDR3 sequences; approximately 15% occur once, and the top ten carry about a fifth. The source material was PBMCs or a T cell subset sorted from them (not recorded which). These TCRs come from a man aged 18 to 30 who had mild COVID-19 (a few samples of this study predate the infection). Cell type and time point are not known. Each CDR3 is given with its conserved first and last residue. A D gene is named only where the DNA matches it firmly. Only part of the rows carry a size: once, few, many, or a class if the clone is expanded.

clone_size d_call j_call v_call cdr3_aa cdr3_nt
many TRBD1 TRBJ2-4 TRBV4-3 CASSQDGQGNIQYF TGCGCCAGCAGCCAGGACGGACAGGGAAACATTCAGTACTTC
NA TRBD2 TRBJ2-1 TRBV6-2/TRBV6-3 CASSYSPTSGVDDEQFF TGTGCCAGCAGTTACTCTCCGACTAGCGGGGTAGACGATGAGCAGTTCTTC
few TRBD2 TRBJ2-7 TRBV20-1 CSARTSGDPFYEQYF TGCAGTGCTAGAACTAGCGGGGATCCGTTCTACGAGCAGTACTTC
few TRBD2 TRBJ2-7 TRBV7-2 CASSLSGGADYEQYF TGTGCCAGCAGCTTATCGGGGGGGGCGGATTACGAGCAGTACTTC
many NA TRBJ2-5 TRBV7-9 CASGLGGETQYF TGTGCCAGCGGCTTAGGCGGAGAGACCCAGTACTTC
few NA TRBJ1-5 TRBV29-1 CSVEDGSGEQPQHF TGCAGCGTTGAAGATGGGTCCGGGGAGCAGCCCCAGCATTTT
NA NA TRBJ1-1 TRBV4-2 CASSQERVEYTEAFF TGTGCCAGCAGCCAAGAGAGGGTGGAGTACACTGAAGCTTTCTTT
few TRBD1 TRBJ1-1 TRBV3-1 CASSQAGGTPEAFF TGTGCCAGCAGCCAGGCAGGGGGGACTCCTGAAGCTTTCTTT
NA NA TRBJ1-5 TRBV5-6 CASSADRWNQPQHF TGTGCCAGCAGCGCGGACCGATGGAATCAGCCCCAGCATTTT
NA TRBD1 TRBJ1-3 TRBV9 CASSEGAGGSGNTIYF TGTGCCAGCAGCGAGGGAGCAGGGGGATCTGGAAACACCATATATTTT
NA NA TRBJ2-5 TRBV10-3 CATDVGGGRGETQYF TGTGCCACCGACGTGGGGGGGGGGCGTGGAGAGACCCAGTACTTC
few TRBD1 TRBJ2-2 TRBV6-6 CASSYSTGAGELFF TGTGCCAGCAGTTACTCGACAGGGGCGGGGGAGCTGTTTTTT
NA NA TRBJ1-1 TRBV7-9 CASSRLPGKNTEAFF TGTGCCAGCAGCCGATTGCCAGGGAAGAACACTGAAGCTTTCTTT
few TRBD1 TRBJ2-5 TRBV7-2 CASSSYQGDVTQYF TGTGCCAGCAGCTCATACCAGGGGGACGTGACCCAGTACTTC
few NA TRBJ2-4 TRBV12-3/TRBV12-4 CASSLEGRDIQYF TGTGCCAGCAGTTTAGAAGGACGGGACATTCAGTACTTC
NA TRBD2 TRBJ2-3 TRBV9 CASSVSKTSGPGDTQYF TGTGCCAGCAGCGTATCCAAGACTAGCGGGCCCGGGGATACGCAGTATTTT
NA NA TRBJ2-1 TRBV7-6 CASSSQPPTPGSYNEQFF TGTGCCAGCAGTTCTCAACCTCCCACCCCCGGCTCCTACAATGAGCAGTTCTTC
NA NA TRBJ2-1 TRBV6-2/TRBV6-3 CASSQGPRRVYEQFF TGTGCCAGCAGCCAAGGACCCCGGAGGGTGTATGAGCAGTTCTTC
NA NA TRBJ1-3 TRBV4-3 CASSHPGRDFYGNTIYF TGCGCCAGCAGCCACCCGGGCAGGGATTTCTACGGAAACACCATATATTTT
few TRBD1 TRBJ1-6 TRBV20-1 CSARGAGGHSPLHF TGCAGTGCTAGAGGCGCAGGGGGACACTCACCCCTCCACTTT
NA TRBD2 TRBJ2-5 TRBV5-5 CASSSSTSGGAPQETQYF TGTGCCAGCAGCTCGTCGACTAGCGGGGGGGCACCTCAAGAGACCCAGTACTTC
few NA TRBJ2-7 TRBV3-1 CASSEKVSSYEQYF TGTGCCAGCAGCGAGAAAGTCTCCTCCTACGAGCAGTACTTC
NA NA TRBJ2-3 TRBV2 CASSVDSSTDTQYF TGTGCCAGCAGTGTGGACTCCAGCACAGATACGCAGTATTTT
NA TRBD1 TRBJ1-2 TRBV7-2 CASSTSTGINYGYTF TGTGCCAGCAGCACGTCGACAGGGATTAACTATGGCTACACCTTC
NA NA TRBJ1-5 TRBV24-1 CATSANIYSNQPQHF TGTGCCACCAGTGCTAACATTTATAGCAATCAGCCCCAGCATTTT
NA NA TRBJ1-2 TRBV7-9 CASSLGTLVEAYGYTF TGTGCCAGCAGCTTAGGAACCTTGGTGGAGGCTTATGGCTACACCTTC
NA NA TRBJ1-1 TRBV19 CASSAYSGMNTEAFF TGTGCCAGTAGTGCATACAGCGGAATGAACACTGAAGCTTTCTTT
NA NA TRBJ2-1 TRBV7-7 CASSNRGGRDTPNNEQFF TGTGCCAGCAGTAATAGAGGCGGAAGGGATACGCCAAACAATGAGCAGTTCTTC
NA NA TRBJ1-1 TRBV2 CASTSESNTEAFF TGTGCCAGCACCTCGGAGTCAAACACTGAAGCTTTCTTT
NA NA TRBJ2-4 TRBV29-1 CSVEDSTENIQYF TGCAGCGTTGAAGATTCCACTGAAAACATTCAGTACTTC
few NA TRBJ2-5 TRBV5-5 CASSLEARETQYF TGTGCCAGCAGCTTGGAGGCGCGGGAGACCCAGTACTTC
NA NA TRBJ1-1 TRBV30 CAWSKDSPEAFF TGTGCCTGGAGTAAGGACAGTCCTGAAGCTTTCTTT
NA TRBD1 TRBJ1-2 TRBV28 CASTTTGGSNYGYTF TGTGCCAGCACCACGACAGGGGGCAGTAACTATGGCTACACCTTC
NA NA TRBJ2-1 TRBV12-5 CASGLVLAGPYNEQFF TGTGCTAGTGGTTTGGTACTCGCGGGTCCCTACAATGAGCAGTTCTTC
NA TRBD1 TRBJ1-6 TRBV4-3 CASSQDRMGQGSPNSPLHF TGCGCCAGCAGCCAAGATAGGATGGGACAGGGGAGTCCTAATTCACCCCTCCACTTT
NA TRBD2 TRBJ2-4 TRBV6-6 CASTLSGGAFKNIQYF TGTGCCAGCACCCTTAGCGGGGGGGCATTCAAAAACATTCAGTACTTC
few TRBD2 TRBJ2-1 TRBV5-1 CASYKRGLDNEQFF TGCGCCAGCTACAAGCGGGGCTTAGACAATGAGCAGTTCTTC
few TRBD1 TRBJ2-3 TRBV28 CASSSPGQRTDTQYF TGTGCCAGCAGTTCCCCGGGACAGCGCACAGATACGCAGTATTTT
few NA TRBJ2-3 TRBV20-1 CSAGPRNGDTQYF TGCAGTGCTGGACCAAGGAACGGAGATACGCAGTATTTT
few TRBD2 TRBJ2-5 TRBV7-6 CASSPILAGRETQYF TGTGCCAGCAGCCCGATTCTAGCGGGGAGAGAGACCCAGTACTTC
few TRBD1 TRBJ2-1 TRBV7-8 CASRTGTGAGNEQFF TGTGCCAGCAGAACCGGGACAGGGGCCGGCAATGAGCAGTTCTTC
few NA TRBJ2-1 TRBV20-1 CSARISEQGDYNEQFF TGCAGTGCTAGGATTTCGGAGCAGGGCGACTACAATGAGCAGTTCTTC
NA TRBD1 TRBJ2-1 TRBV4-1 CASSQGARTGRLNEQFF TGCGCCAGCAGCCAAGGGGCAAGGACAGGGAGATTAAATGAGCAGTTCTTC
few NA TRBJ2-5 TRBV7-2 CASSLPPSGVETQYF TGTGCCAGCAGCTTACCCCCGTCGGGGGTAGAGACCCAGTACTTC
few TRBD1 TRBJ2-5 TRBV11-1 CASSPRQGRETQYF TGTGCCAGCAGCCCTCGACAGGGGCGGGAGACCCAGTACTTC
few NA TRBJ2-1 TRBV2 CASRGIRRSSYNEQFF TGTGCCAGCAGAGGTATCCGCAGGAGTTCCTACAATGAGCAGTTCTTC
many NA TRBJ1-1 TRBV5-5 CASSFGATTLEAFF TGTGCCAGCAGCTTCGGAGCAACCACCCTTGAAGCTTTCTTT
many TRBD1 TRBJ1-1 TRBV15 CATSRDRGQEAFF TGTGCCACCAGCAGAGACAGGGGGCAGGAAGCTTTCTTT
few NA TRBJ1-3 TRBV4-3 CASSQEVASGNTIYF TGCGCCAGCAGCCAAGAGGTCGCCTCTGGAAACACCATATATTTT